Presented here are 10 T cell receptor beta chains from one specimen sequenced in a study of T cell repertoires in cytomegalovirus infection. Via MiXCR, TCRdb re-called the reads, giving one row per CDR3 protein. In the table there are 900,000 to 950,000 distinct CDR3 sequences, roughly 30% of which are singletons. Their specific antigens are unknown. The sample was cultured CD8+ T cells from PBMCs, taken from culture after CMV antigen stimulation. All receptors come from a human donor in good health (CMV status not recorded). Some clones in this sample may be carry-over from other donors' samples.

In its sample, this clonotype was seen many times. The rearrangement uses TRBV7-9 and TRBJ2-1; D is possibly TRBD2 (6 bases). Germline assignment: CDR1 SEHNR and CDR2 FQNEAQ (reference sequence). The CDR3 totals 14 residues. V lost 5 bases and J lost 1, with 9 bases in between. CDR3 coding DNA: TGTGCCAGCAGCCATAGCGGTTCCTACAATGAGCAGTTCTTC. It translates to CASSHSGSYNEQFF. The full variable domain, its missing parts supplied by reference TRBV7-9 and TRBJ2-1, is DTGVSQNPRHKITKRGQNVTFRCDPISEHNRLYWYRQTLGQGPEFLTYFQNEAQLEKSRLLSDRFSAERPKGSFSTLEIQRTEQGDSAMYLCASSHSGSYNEQFFGPGTRLTVL.

The chain has TRBV7-6 and TRBJ1-6, with D unclear. Germline V lookup: CDR1 SGHVS, CDR2 FNYEAQ. The ends were cut back, 3 bases at V and 5 bases at J, with 14 bases in the middle. CDR3 size: 16 residues. The CDR3 DNA reads as TGTGCCAGCAGCTTTTGGGAGCCACATAATAATTCACCCCTCCACTTT. Encoded protein: CASSFWEPHNNSPLHF.

This clonotype was seen many times. V and J are TRBV4-1 and TRBJ1-1; 8 positions match TRBD1. The CDR3 has 16 residues. Unmatched junction bases numbered 7, after V lost 0 bases and J lost 4 bases. CDR1 is MGHRA and CDR2 is YSYEKL in the germline V gene. The CDR3 DNA reads TGCGCCAGCAGCCAAGATTTGGACAGGGCTTCCACTGAAGCTTTCTTT. Protein sequence: CASSQDLDRASTEAFF.

The gene calls are TRBV7-9 and TRBJ2-7; D is unresolved. The CDR3 is 12 amino acids. CDR1 and CDR2 from the germline V gene are SEHNR and FQNEAQ (reference sequence). Trimming cost V 5 bases and J 4 bases, with 9 bases left between them. For the CDR3, the DNA is TGTGCCAGCAGCCTATCAAAATACGAGCAGTACTTC. It translates to CASSLSKYEQYF.

The V call is TRBV13, the J call TRBJ1-5; perhaps TRBD1 as D (5 bases). Trimming took off 6 bases at V and 5 bases at J, with 14 bases between the two ends. In germline, CDR1 is PRHDT, CDR2 FYEKMQ (reference sequence). The length of the CDR3 is 14 residues. The CDR3 region has the DNA TGTGCCAGCAGTCAACGGGGGGGGGATCAGCCCCAGCATTTT. Amino acid sequence: CASSQRGGDQPQHF. Supplemented by reference TRBV13 and TRBJ1-5, the full variable domain reads AAGVIQSPRHLIKEKRETATLKCYPIPRHDTVYWYQQGPGQDPQFLISFYEKMQSDKGSIPDRFSAQQFSDYHSELNMSSLELGDSALYFCASSQRGGDQPQHFGDGTRLSIL.

The chain links TRBV6-2 or TRBV6-3 to TRBJ2-1; 9 bases match TRBD2. J gave up 9 bases and V 5 bases, and 14 bases lay outside the gene matches. Germline V gene lookup returns CDR1 MNHEY and CDR2 SVGEGT. The CDR3 loop spans 16 amino acids. The CDR3 here is CASSQPPGLARSEQFF. The CDR3 DNA sequence: TGTGCCAGCAGTCAACCTCCGGGACTAGCCCGGAGTGAGCAGTTCTTC.

The V gene is TRBV19, the J gene TRBJ2-5, with 12 bases aligning to TRBD2. The CDR3 consists of 17 residues. The germline V gene encodes CDR1 LNHDA and CDR2 SQIVND (reference sequence). After removal of 6 bases from V and 1 base from J, the junction contained 9 bases not matched to a gene. The CDR3 here is CASSISRLAGVQETQYF. The CDR3 region has the DNA TGTGCCAGTAGCATTAGCCGACTAGCGGGGGTCCAAGAGACCCAGTACTTC.

The sample holds many counts of this clonotype. The chain couples TRBV12-3 or TRBV12-4 to TRBJ1-6; D not certain. The V gene lost 2 bases and the J gene lost 13 bases, with 9 bases spanning the gap. The CDR3 has 12 amino acids. CDR3 residues: CASSLSAGPLHF. Written as DNA, the CDR3 is TGTGCCAGCAGTTTATCGGCAGGCCCCCTCCACTTT.

The chain links TRBV27 to TRBJ1-2; 12 positions match TRBD1. The germline V gene encodes CDR1 MNHEY and CDR2 SMNVEV (reference sequence). V lost 6 bases, J lost 7 bases, and 9 bases stayed unmatched. The length of the CDR3 is 15 residues. The CDR3 region is CASSQTGTGGLGYTF. CDR3 DNA sequence: TGTGCCAGCAGCCAGACGGGGACAGGGGGCCTTGGCTACACCTTC.

The chain combines TRBV6-2 or TRBV6-3 with TRBJ2-6; D is unclear. V lost 2 bases and J 2 bases, leaving 7 bases between the germline ends. CDR3 length: 15 amino acids. The germline gives CDR1 MNHEY, CDR2 SVGEGT. CDR3 amino acids: CASSYGVTGANVLTF. CDR3 bases: TGTGCCAGCAGTTACGGGGTGACTGGGGCCAACGTCCTGACTTTC.